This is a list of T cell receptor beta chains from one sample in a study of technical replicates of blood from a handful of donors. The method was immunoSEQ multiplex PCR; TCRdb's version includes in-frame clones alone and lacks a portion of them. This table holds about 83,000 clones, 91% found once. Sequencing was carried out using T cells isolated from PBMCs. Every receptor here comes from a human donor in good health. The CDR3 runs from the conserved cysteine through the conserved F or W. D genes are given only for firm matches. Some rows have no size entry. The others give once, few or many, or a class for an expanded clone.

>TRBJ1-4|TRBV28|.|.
CASSFWAVPTNEKLFF
TGTGCCAGCAGTTTTTGGGCAGTTCCAACTAATGAAAAACTGTTTTTT
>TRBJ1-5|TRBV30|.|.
CAWSRGGQPQHF
TGTGCCTGGTCGAGGGGGGGTCAGCCCCAGCATTTT
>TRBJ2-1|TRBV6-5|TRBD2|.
CASSRTSGINEQFF
TGTGCCAGCAGTCGGACTAGCGGGATAAATGAGCAGTTCTTC
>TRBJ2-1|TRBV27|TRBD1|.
CASSPNRGYEQFF
TGTGCCAGCAGTCCAAACAGGGGTTATGAGCAGTTCTTC
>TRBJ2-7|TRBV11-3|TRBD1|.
CASSLVAMGQGKVEQYF
TGTGCCAGCAGCTTGGTGGCTATGGGACAGGGAAAGGTCGAGCAGTACTTC
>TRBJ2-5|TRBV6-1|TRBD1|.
CASRETGIETQYF
TGTGCCAGCAGGGAGACAGGGATAGAGACCCAGTACTTC
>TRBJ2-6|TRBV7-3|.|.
CASSLLAPGANVLTF
TGTGCCAGCAGCTTACTTGCGCCGGGGGCCAACGTCCTGACTTTC
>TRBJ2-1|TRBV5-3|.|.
CARSRGDQGGGGNNEQFF
TGTGCCAGAAGTCGGGGTGACCAAGGGGGGGGAGGGAACAATGAGCAGTTCTTC
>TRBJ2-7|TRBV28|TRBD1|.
CASSWTGVYEQYF
TGTGCCAGCAGTTGGACAGGGGTCTACGAGCAGTACTTC
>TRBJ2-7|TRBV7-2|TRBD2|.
CASSFYPGGSYEQYF
TGTGCCAGCAGCTTTTACCCGGGAGGCTCCTACGAGCAGTACTTC
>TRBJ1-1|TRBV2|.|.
CAYSGGGRTEAFF
TGTGCTTATAGTGGGGGAGGGAGGACTGAAGCTTTCTTT
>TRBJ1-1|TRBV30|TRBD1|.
CASSYRGGMNTEAFF
TGTGCCTCATCATACAGGGGCGGCATGAACACTGAAGCTTTCTTT
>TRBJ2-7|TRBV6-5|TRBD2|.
CASSQRTSRYYEQYF
TGTGCCAGCAGCCAAAGGACTAGCAGGTACTACGAGCAGTACTTC
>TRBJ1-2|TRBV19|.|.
CASSLAAGSFYGYTF
TGTGCCAGTAGTTTGGCGGCAGGGTCATTCTATGGCTACACCTTC
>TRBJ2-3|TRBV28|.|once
CASSLSQGGDTQYF
TGTGCCAGCAGTTTATCCCAAGGCGGAGATACGCAGTATTTT
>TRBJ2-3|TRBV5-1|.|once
CASSFPPGSSASTDTQYF
TGCGCCAGCAGCTTTCCTCCAGGTTCTAGCGCGAGCACAGATACGCAGTATTTT
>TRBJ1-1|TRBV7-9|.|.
CASSSDQGRPRNTEAFF
TGTGCCAGCAGCTCAGACCAGGGGCGGCCGAGGAACACTGAAGCTTTCTTT
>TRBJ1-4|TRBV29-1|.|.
CSVALQGPNEKLFF
TGCAGCGTTGCCCTTCAGGGGCCTAATGAAAAACTGTTTTTT
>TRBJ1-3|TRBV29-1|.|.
CSVDGGGNTIYF
TGCAGCGTGGACGGGGGAGGAAACACCATATATTTT
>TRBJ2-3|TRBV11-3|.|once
CASSFSREGTDTQYF
TGTGCCAGCAGTTTCTCTAGGGAGGGCACAGATACGCAGTATTTT
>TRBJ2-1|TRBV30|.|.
CAWLAYTEQFF
TGTGCCTGGTTAGCGTATACGGAGCAGTTCTTC
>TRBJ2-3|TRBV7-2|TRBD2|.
CASSLKTSGRGTDTQYF
TGTGCCAGCAGCTTAAAGACTAGCGGGAGAGGAACAGATACGCAGTATTTT
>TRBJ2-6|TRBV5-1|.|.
CASSLEGGSGANVLTF
TGCGCCAGCAGCTTGGAAGGAGGGTCTGGGGCCAACGTCCTGACTTTC
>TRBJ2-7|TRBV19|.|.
CASSPRLVRYEQYF
TGTGCCAGTAGCCCTCGACTGGTTAGGTACGAGCAGTACTTC
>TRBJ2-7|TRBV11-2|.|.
CASSPSLEHEQYF
TGTGCCAGCAGCCCCTCACTAGAGCACGAGCAGTACTTC
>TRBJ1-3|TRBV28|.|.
CASSSASMSSGGNTIYF
TGTGCCAGCAGTTCGGCGAGTATGTCCTCGGGGGGAAACACCATATATTTT
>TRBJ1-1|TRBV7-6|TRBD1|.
CASSATGGTEAFF
TGTGCCAGCAGCGCGACAGGGGGCACTGAAGCTTTCTTT
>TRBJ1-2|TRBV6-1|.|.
CASSEAVTGIRGYTF
TGTGCCAGCAGTGAAGCCGTTACAGGGATCCGTGGCTACACCTTC
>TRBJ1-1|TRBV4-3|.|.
CASSPEILISTEAFF
TGCGCCAGCAGCCCGGAGATTTTGATCAGCACTGAAGCTTTCTTT
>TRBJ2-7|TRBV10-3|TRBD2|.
CAISGLADSYEQYF
TGTGCCATCAGCGGACTAGCGGACTCCTACGAGCAGTACTTC
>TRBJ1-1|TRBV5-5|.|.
CASSLTGNTEAFF
TGTGCCAGCAGCTTAACAGGGAACACTGAAGCTTTCTTT
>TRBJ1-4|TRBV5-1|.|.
CASSPGDTPTNEKLFF
TGCGCCAGCAGCCCTGGGGACACCCCAACTAATGAAAAACTGTTTTTT
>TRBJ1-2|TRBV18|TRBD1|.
CASSPKEDRRYGYTF
TGTGCCAGCTCACCTAAAGAGGACAGGAGATATGGCTACACCTTC
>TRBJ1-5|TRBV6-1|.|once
CASSALGGIHQPQHF
TGTGCCAGCAGTGCATTAGGGGGTATACATCAGCCCCAGCATTTT
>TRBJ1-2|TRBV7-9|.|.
CASSAQGHVNYGYTF
TGTGCCAGCAGCGCGCAGGGACATGTAAACTATGGCTACACCTTC
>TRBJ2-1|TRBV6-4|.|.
CASSDEADSYNEQFF
TGTGCCAGCAGTGACGAGGCGGACTCCTACAATGAGCAGTTCTTC
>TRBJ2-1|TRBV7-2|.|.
CASSLDYDEQFF
TGTGCCAGCAGCTTGGACTACGATGAGCAGTTCTTC